This TCR beta chain was identified in a study of CD8+ T cells in alopecia areata. Study-wide context: Treated patients were given 5 to 10 mg oral tofacitinib twice daily.

Documented treatment: oral pan-JAK inhibitor, 5-10 mg twice daily. Sequencing relied on a cDNA template that was reverse transcribed from extracted RNA. Sequenced by immunoSEQ multiplex PCR; TCRdb stores in-frame clones only, minus some. This sample carries 130,000 to 150,000 clones, roughly 82% of them seen once, and the ten largest clones take 25%. The CDR3 has 13 amino acids. With 4 bases removed from V and 6 bases from J, the gap between germline ends came to 13 bases. Germline assignment: CDR1 SEHNR and CDR2 FQNEAQ (reference sequence). This clonotype originated in a human donor with alopecia areata. The material sequenced was CD8+ T cells sorted from blood, taken at week 4, from a patient treated with tofacitinib. V gene TRBV7-9 combines with J gene TRBJ2-7; D gene unclear. The CDR3 nucleotides are TGTGCCAGCAGCTCCGCTACTCCCCTCGAGCAGTACTTC. The encoded protein is CASSSATPLEQYF.